This T cell receptor (beta chain) is from a study of OX40 agonist ivuxolimab in advanced cancers. The CDR3 spans 13 residues. CDR1 is MDHEN, CDR2 SYDVKM, per germline. Trimming removed 6 bases at V and 4 bases at J, with 12 bases between. Any history of autoimmune disease or systemic immunosuppression disqualified patients. General study results and limits: In general, CD8+ T cells held more expanded clones than CD4+ did, on average. Both CD4+ and CD8+ T cell populations in blood had undergone clonal expansion by week 6 at 0.1 to 3.0 mg/kg. Among patients with partial responses at 0.1-3.0 mg/kg, clonal expansion was among the lowest.

This table comes from immunoSEQ multiplex PCR, and its TCRdb copy is limited to in-frame clones, with some not included. The repertoire has about 60,000 clones, just over 85% of them found once; the top ten carry 0.85% to 1%. As concerns this clone: Its matching antigen is unknown.

The sequence was collected from an adult with an advanced solid tumor such as melanoma, head and neck, liver or kidney cancer. This chain links TRBV28 with TRBJ1-1; maybe TRBD1 (5 bases). Sequencing used CD4+ or CD8+ T cells sorted from blood, obtained in a trial of the OX40 agonist ivuxolimab. CDR3 loop: CASSRGVITEAFF. CDR3 nucleotides: TGTGCCAGCAGCCGAGGGGTTATCACTGAAGCTTTCTTT.